These 5 T cell receptor beta chains came from one sample sequenced in a study of response to subunit inactivated influenza vaccine. MiXCR, run by TCRdb on the RT-PCR reads, gives a single entry per CDR3 protein. Here the sample spans more than 550,000 distinct CDR3 sequences, about 10% being singletons. Sample: PBMCs from blood, taken on the day of vaccination. Receptors originate from a man aged 45-60 years who received an inactivated influenza vaccine.

This clonotype was seen a few times. The genes are TRBV20-1 and TRBJ2-5, with D tentatively TRBD1 or TRBD2 (5 bases each). This CDR3 is 11 amino acids long. The V end lost 4 bases, the J end lost 4 bases, and 7 bases lay between the germline ends. Germline assignment: CDR1 DFQATT and CDR2 SNEGSKA (reference sequence). CDR3 nucleotide sequence: TGCAGTGCTAAGGGGAGAGAGACCCAGTACTTC. The encoded protein is CSAKGRETQYF.

The sample holds a few counts of this clonotype. The CDR3 loop reads CASSPESLRTDTQYF. DNA of the CDR3: TGTGCCAGCAGCCCAGAATCCCTCCGCACAGATACGCAGTATTTT. The chain carries TRBV12-3 or TRBV12-4 and TRBJ2-3; D unclear. V was pared by 6 bases and J by 1 base, with 14 bases between. The CDR3 is 15 amino acids.

A few counts support this clonotype. The V and J genes are TRBV28 and TRBJ2-1; 9 bases align to TRBD2. CDR1 is MDHEN, CDR2 SYDVKM, per germline. This CDR3 is built from 17 residues. Unmatched junction bases numbered 12, after V lost 2 bases and J lost 7 bases. DNA of the CDR3: TGTGCCAGCAGTTTAGATGCCCTAGCGGGAATCGGTAATGAGCAGTTCTTC. The encoded protein is CASSLDALAGIGNEQFF.

The chain employs TRBV12-3 or TRBV12-4 and TRBJ1-6, with unresolved D. The germline V and J ends were trimmed by 7 bases and 4 bases, with 11 bases remaining between them. CDR3 length: 14 amino acids. Written as DNA, the CDR3 is TGTGCCAGCATGGCAGATTCTTATAATTCACCCCTCCACTTT. It is translated as CASMADSYNSPLHF.

V is TRBV10-2 and J is TRBJ2-4; D possibly corresponds to TRBD2 (7 bases). The CDR3 length is 18 residues. The germline V gene has CDR1 WSHSY and CDR2 SAAADI. Trimming cost V 0 bases and J 0 bases, with 15 bases left between them. The CDR3 sequence is CASSESTRGAIAKNIQYF. CDR3 sequence (DNA): TGCGCCAGCAGTGAGTCGACTCGGGGGGCTATAGCCAAAAACATTCAGTACTTC.